These 23 T cell receptor beta chains were all obtained from the same sample, sequenced in a study of PD-1 blockade in classical Hodgkin lymphoma. Method: immunoSEQ multiplex PCR; TCRdb's copy keeps in-frame clones and lacks some. The sample has tens of thousands of clones; roughly nine tenths are singletons. Time point given: cycle 4 day 1 (C4D1), after 6 weeks of nivolumab. No patient escaped relapse after autologous stem cell transplantation, and brentuximab vedotin exposure varied. Sequences were derived from peripheral blood mononuclear cells (PBMCs), sampled before the fourth cycle of nivolumab. The receptors come from a human donor with classical Hodgkin lymphoma.

The chain employs TRBV14 and TRBJ1-1; D gene unclear. There are 17 residues in the CDR3. The ends were cut back, 4 bases at V and 1 base at J, with 19 bases in the middle. Germline V gives CDR1 SGHDN, CDR2 FVKESK. The CDR3 here is CASSREMFIWGNTEAFF. The CDR3 bases are TGTGCCAGCAGCCGCGAAATGTTTATCTGGGGGAACACTGAAGCTTTCTTT.

This clone was counted once. CDR3 sequence: CASSPTGRVTEAFF. The CDR3 coding sequence is TGTGCCAGCAGCCCCACCGGACGGGTCACTGAAGCTTTCTTT. This chain connects TRBV5-6 to TRBJ1-1; D gene ambiguous. This CDR3 region has 14 residues. The germline gives CDR1 SGHDT, CDR2 YYEEEE. The germline V and J ends were trimmed by 4 bases and 4 bases, with 14 bases remaining between them.

The CDR3 region has the DNA TGTGCCAGCAGCCAATCTACATACACTGAAGCTTTCTTT. Its protein product is CASSQSTYTEAFF. The chain employs TRBV16 and TRBJ1-1; D remains ambiguous. The CDR3 has 13 amino acids. The V end was cut by 0 bases, the J end by 3 bases, with 5 bases between. The germline V gene has CDR1 KGHSY and CDR2 FQNENV.

CDR3 loop: CASSQEEGLAFHEQYF. The DNA of the CDR3 is TGTGCCAGCAGCCAAGAAGAGGGACTAGCGTTCCACGAGCAGTACTTC. The chain links TRBV4-2 to TRBJ2-7; TRBD2 agrees at 10 bases. The CDR3 extends over 16 amino acids. V dropped 0 bases and J dropped 5; count of bases not matched to a gene: 7. The germline V gene encodes CDR1 LGHNA and CDR2 YNFKEQ.

This clone was observed once. The chain uses TRBV5-4 and TRBJ2-2; 9 nucleotides align to TRBD2. The CDR3 spans 15 residues. J gave up 1 base and V 5 bases, and 3 bases lay outside the gene matches. The germline V gene has CDR1 SGHNT and CDR2 YYREEE (reference sequence). CDR3 protein: CASRTAGGNTGELFF. The CDR3 DNA reads as TGTGCCAGCAGAACAGCGGGGGGGAACACCGGGGAGCTGTTTTTT.

The J gene is TRBJ2-7, the V gene TRBV6-5; TRBD1 matches 7 bases. The germline gives CDR1 MNHEY, CDR2 SVGAGI. The CDR3 contains 13 residues. Trimming removed 7 bases from V and 3 bases from J; junction bases left unmatched: 6. CDR3 region: CASTGTANYEQYF. Written as DNA, the CDR3 is TGTGCCAGCACCGGGACAGCTAACTACGAGCAGTACTTC.

This clone has only one observation. The genes are TRBV29-1 and TRBJ2-3; D is unclear. Trimming shortened V by 8 bases and J by 4 bases, and 34 bases separated the two germline ends. This CDR3 comprises 19 residues. Germline V gene sequence: CDR1 SQVTM, CDR2 ANQGSEA. CDR3 sequence reads: CSPTPTLRQRPLPADTQYF. CDR3 DNA: TGCAGCCCAACGCCAACGCTTCGGCAACGCCCCCTTCCCGCAGATACGCAGTATTTT.

The V and J genes are TRBV6-6 and TRBJ2-5, with 7 bases that match TRBD2. V shed 6 bases, J shed 7 bases, and the junction held 11 bases outside the gene matches. Looked up from germline, CDR1 is MNHNY and CDR2 is SVGAGI (reference sequence). The CDR3 spans 14 residues. CDR3 in amino acids: CASSQTSNGVTQYF. DNA for the CDR3: TGTGCCAGCAGCCAGACTAGCAATGGGGTGACCCAGTACTTC.

CDR3 bases: TGTGCCAGCAGTCCTAGCGGGGGGAGTTCAGATACGCAGTATTTT. Its translation: CASSPSGGSSDTQYF. The V and J genes are TRBV27 and TRBJ2-3; 11 nucleotides line up with TRBD2. The germline V gene encodes CDR1 MNHEY and CDR2 SMNVEV (reference sequence). V trimming: 5 bases; J trimming: 4 bases; junction bases outside the gene matches: 5. CDR3 length: 15 residues.

The genes are TRBV6-5 and TRBJ1-6, with D possibly TRBD1 on 6 matching bases. The V and J ends lost 5 bases and 9 bases respectively, with 14 bases between them. This CDR3 has 14 residues. CDR1 and CDR2 from the germline V gene are MNHEY and SVGAGI. CDR3 sequence (DNA): TGTGCCAGCAGTGAGCTCCAGGGGTTTTCACCCCTCCACTTT. Its translation is CASSELQGFSPLHF.

The rearrangement uses TRBV2 and TRBJ2-2; possible D gene TRBD2, 6 bases. Trimming took 6 bases from V and 1 from J, leaving 18 bases between them. Germline values: CDR1 SNHLY, CDR2 FYNNEI. CDR3 size: 17 residues. The DNA of the CDR3 is TGTGCCAGCAGCCCTGTATCCGGGACTCTGAACACCGGGGAGCTGTTTTTT. It translates to CASSPVSGTLNTGELFF.

This clone came up a few times. The V and J genes are TRBV4-1 and TRBJ1-1; D is uncertain. CDR3 size: 13 residues. Germline loops: CDR1 MGHRA, CDR2 YSYEKL. With 2 bases removed from V and 4 bases from J, the gap between germline ends came to 8 bases. CDR3 nucleotides: TGCGCCAGCAGCCAACTAGGGCCCACTGAAGCTTTCTTT. Translating it yields CASSQLGPTEAFF.

The chain links TRBV5-4 to TRBJ2-5; 8 bases map to TRBD2. Germline V CDR1 and CDR2: SGHNT, YYREEE (reference sequence). CDR3 length equals 15 residues. Trimming took 4 bases from V and 3 from J; bases not matched to a gene: 8. The CDR3 DNA follows: TGTGCCAGCAGCGAATCGCGGGGGGTTAAAGAGACCCAGTACTTC. Translation gives CASSESRGVKETQYF.

This chain uses TRBV5-1 with TRBJ2-1; TRBD2 matches 8 bases. Germline V CDR1 and CDR2: SGHRS, YFSETQ. Unmatched junction bases numbered 9, after V lost 7 bases and J lost 9 bases. The CDR3 has 13 amino acids. The CDR3 DNA reads TGCGCCAGCGCTAGCGGGCTTTTGGGTGAGCAGTTCTTC. Translated: CASASGLLGEQFF.

V usage is TRBV7-8 and J usage is TRBJ1-1; D call uncertain. The V and J ends lost 10 bases and 0 bases respectively, with 18 bases between them. The CDR3 is 15 residues long. Germline lookup yields CDR1 SGHVS and CDR2 FQNEAQ. CDR3 loop: CATSNSGFVNTEAFF. In DNA, the CDR3 is TGTGCCACCTCAAATTCGGGTTTTGTGAACACTGAAGCTTTCTTT. Filled out from reference TRBV7-8 and TRBJ1-1, the complete variable domain reads GAGVSQSPRYKVAKRGQDVALRCDPISGHVSLFWYQQALGQGPEFLTYFQNEAQLDKSGLPSDRFFAERPEGSVSTLKIQRTQQEDSAVYLCATSNSGFVNTEAFFGQGTRLTVV.

The chain is built from TRBV6-5 and TRBJ2-1, with D tentatively TRBD1 or TRBD2 (5 bases each). The germline CDR1 and CDR2 sequences are MNHEY and SVGAGI. CDR3 size: 14 residues. V dropped 2 bases and J dropped 9 bases, with 14 bases sitting between them. CDR3 nucleotide sequence: TGTGCCAGCAGTTACAGGGAAGGGACGGTTGAGCAGTTCTTC. It specifies CASSYREGTVEQFF.

This rearrangement joins TRBV2 to TRBJ2-2, with D tentatively TRBD1 (6 bases). Germline CDR1 SNHLY, CDR2 FYNNEI. This CDR3 spans 13 amino acids. The CDR3 loop is CVCRRTGPGELFF. CDR3 DNA sequence: TGTGTCTGCCGTAGAACAGGGCCCGGGGAGCTGTTTTTT. Full variable domain (missing parts from reference TRBV2 and TRBJ2-2): EPEVTQTPSHQVTQMGQEVILRCVPISNHLYFYWYRQILGQKVEFLVSFYNNEISEKSEIFDDQFSVERPDGSNFTLKIRSTKLEDSAMYFCVCRRTGPGELFFGEGSRLTVL.

The gene calls are TRBV19 and TRBJ2-1; weak D call: TRBD1 (6 bases). Trimming cost V 6 bases and J 4 bases, with 19 bases left between them. The V gene's germline CDR1 is LNHDA and CDR2 SQIVND (reference sequence). This CDR3 is built from 16 residues. The CDR3 DNA sequence: TGTGCCAGTAGCTTAGACACAGGGTCCCATTACAATGAGCAGTTCTTC. Translating gives CASSLDTGSHYNEQFF.

This clone is a singleton in its sample. V gene TRBV4-2 combines with J gene TRBJ2-1; perhaps TRBD2 as D (6 bases). In germline, CDR1 is LGHNA, CDR2 YNFKEQ. The CDR3 length is 14 residues. V gave up 4 bases and J gave up 5 bases, with 12 bases separating them. The CDR3 spells CASSRSSSDNEQFF. The CDR3 DNA sequence: TGTGCCAGCAGCCGATCCTCTAGCGACAATGAGCAGTTCTTC.

The genes are TRBV5-1 and TRBJ2-5; D unclear. CDR3 length: 11 amino acids. The germline V gene encodes CDR1 SGHRS and CDR2 YFSETQ. The V end lost 0 bases, the J end lost 7 bases, and 4 bases lay between the germline ends. CDR3 bases: TGCGCCAGCAGCTTGGAGGTGACCCAGTACTTC. Its translation is CASSLEVTQYF.

The chain is built from TRBV6-1 and TRBJ2-7; D not certain. The V and J ends lost 1 base and 3 bases respectively, with 10 bases between them. This CDR3 spans 14 amino acids. CDR1 is MNHNS and CDR2 is SASEGT in the germline V gene. CDR3: CASSEEHPLYEQYF. The CDR3, as DNA: TGTGCCAGCAGTGAAGAACATCCTCTCTACGAGCAGTACTTC.

The V gene is TRBV27, the J gene TRBJ2-1; TRBD2 matches 13 bases. Germline trimming cut 2 bases from V and 4 bases from J; bases unmatched to any gene: 5. This CDR3 spans 17 amino acids. The germline V gene encodes CDR1 MNHEY and CDR2 SMNVEV (reference sequence). The CDR3 DNA follows: TGTGCCAGCAGTTTAACTAGCGGGGGGGCCTTATACAATGAGCAGTTCTTC. This encodes CASSLTSGGALYNEQFF.

This chain joins TRBV27 and TRBJ2-1; tentative D call: TRBD2 (5 bases). Germline values: CDR1 MNHEY, CDR2 SMNVEV (reference sequence). Trimming removed 4 bases from V and 0 bases from J, with 10 bases in between. The CDR3 contains 15 residues. The CDR3 loop is CASSWIRDSYNEQFF. CDR3 nucleotides: TGTGCCAGCAGTTGGATTCGGGACTCCTACAATGAGCAGTTCTTC.